The 32 T cell receptor beta chains given below trace back to one sample, sequenced in a study of T cells in Graves' hyperthyroidism and ophthalmopathy. Researchers took RNA transcripts and amplified the TCR beta CDR3 regions from them. The TCR CDR3 first-round RT-PCR relied on the HTBI primer set. TCRdb re-derived calls from the multiplex PCR reads in MiXCR, one entry per CDR3 protein. Of over 300,000 distinct CDR3 sequences in the sample, about an eighth are singletons; the top ten hold about 37%. The sequenced material came from blood. The source of these receptors is a woman aged 40 to 49 with Graves' ophthalmopathy.

This clonotype was seen at least ten times. The rearrangement joins TRBV6-1 to TRBJ2-4; D gene ambiguous. Trimming left V 3 bases short and J 0 bases short, with 15 bases between. The CDR3 spans 17 residues. Germline V gene data show CDR1 as MNHNS and CDR2 as SASEGT. The CDR3, as DNA: TGTGCCAGCAGTGAGTCGATTCGAGCCCTAGCCAAAAACATTCAGTACTTC. Residues: CASSESIRALAKNIQYF.

This clonotype appeared a few times. The rearrangement uses TRBV20-1 and TRBJ2-2; 12 bases fit TRBD2. Germline V gene sequence: CDR1 DFQATT, CDR2 SNEGSKA (reference sequence). The CDR3 consists of 19 residues. V was clipped by 0 bases and J by 4 bases; unmatched bases: 12. The CDR3 protein is CSARDRPSGGVYSTGELFF. The CDR3 DNA is TGCAGTGCTAGAGATCGGCCTAGCGGGGGGGTATATAGCACCGGGGAGCTGTTTTTT.

Many counts were recorded for this clonotype. This CDR3 reads CASSLAGAGRSEQFF. Written as DNA, the CDR3 is TGTGCCAGCAGTCTAGCGGGGGCCGGGAGGTCTGAGCAGTTCTTC. The chain carries TRBV6-1 and TRBJ2-1; 10 bases map to TRBD2. The CDR3 runs 15 residues. Germline values: CDR1 MNHNS, CDR2 SASEGT. V gave up 5 bases and J gave up 9 bases; unmatched junction bases: 10.

This clonotype was observed many times. J is TRBJ1-5 and V is TRBV7-6, with 8 bases fitting TRBD1. V dropped 5 bases and J dropped 6; count of bases not matched to a gene: 3. CDR3 length equals 13 residues. Germline V lookup: CDR1 SGHVS, CDR2 FNYEAQ. For the CDR3, the DNA is TGTGCCAGCAGCCCAGGGGGCATTCAGCCCCAGCATTTT. Its protein product is CASSPGGIQPQHF.

This clonotype was detected only a few times. The chain recombines TRBV30 with TRBJ1-4, with D possibly TRBD1 on 6 matching bases. The CDR3 covers 13 residues. Germline lookup yields CDR1 GTSNPN and CDR2 SVGIG (reference sequence). V lost 4 bases to trimming and J lost 8 bases, with 14 bases between them. The CDR3 nucleotides read TGTGCCTGGACGGGTGTTCAGGGGGAAAAACTGTTTTTT. This encodes CAWTGVQGEKLFF.

This clonotype was seen more than once but under ten times. The chain uses TRBV7-9 and TRBJ2-5, with TRBD2 identical over 9 bases. V lost 7 bases to trimming and J lost 5 bases; unmatched junction nucleotides: 14. The CDR3 contains 16 residues. The V gene's germline CDR1 is SEHNR and CDR2 FQNEAQ (reference sequence). The CDR3 coding sequence is TGTGCCAGCAACCACGGGGCGGGGGGGCCGTTGGAGACCCAGTACTTC. This gives the protein CASNHGAGGPLETQYF.

This clonotype was recorded at least ten times. The V gene is TRBV12-5, the J gene TRBJ2-3, with 7 bases aligning to TRBD1. This CDR3 spans 15 amino acids. Looked up from germline, CDR1 is LGHNT and CDR2 is FRNRAP. Losses at the gene ends were 4 bases for V and 0 bases for J; bases not matched to a gene: 4. As DNA, the CDR3 is TGTGCTAGTGGTTGGGGACAGATCAGCACAGATACGCAGTATTTT. Residues: CASGWGQISTDTQYF.

This clonotype has a count of ten or more. The chain recombines TRBV7-2 with TRBJ2-7; a possible D gene is TRBD2 (6 bases). CDR3 size: 18 residues. In germline, CDR1 is SGHTA, CDR2 FQGNSA. With 3 bases removed from V and 4 bases from J, the gap between germline ends came to 25 bases. The DNA of the CDR3 is TGTGCCAGCAGCTTTCGTGTTAGCGGAGGGTCGGGAGCTTACGAGCAGTACTTC. The encoded protein is CASSFRVSGGSGAYEQYF.

This clonotype was found a few times. This sequence joins TRBV11-2 and TRBJ2-5; 13 bases are shared with TRBD2. Germline V gene sequence: CDR1 SGHAT, CDR2 FQNNGV. The CDR3 contains 18 residues. The trim removed 5 bases at V and 5 bases at J, leaving 14 bases unmatched. CDR3 protein: CASSTLPWTSGSYETQYF. CDR3 nucleotides: TGTGCCAGCAGCACATTACCCTGGACTAGCGGGAGTTATGAGACCCAGTACTTC.

This clonotype has a count of ten or more. This rearrangement joins TRBV29-1 to TRBJ2-7; D remains unclear. Per the germline V gene, CDR1 is SQVTM and CDR2 is ANQGSEA. The CDR3 is 12 amino acids. Between the trimmed V and J ends, which lost 4 bases and 3 bases, there was a span of 10 bases. CDR3: CSVVDAGYEQYF. DNA of the CDR3: TGCAGCGTTGTGGACGCAGGCTACGAGCAGTACTTC.

The CDR3 region is CASSKFSREMNTEAFF. The CDR3 DNA reads as TGTGCCAGCTCCAAGTTTTCACGGGAGATGAACACTGAAGCTTTCTTT. This chain connects TRBV18 to TRBJ1-1; no clear D gene. This CDR3 comprises 16 residues. Trimming left V 6 bases short and J 0 bases short, with 17 bases between. Germline V gene lookup returns CDR1 KGHSH and CDR2 LQKENI. The whole variable domain, remainder taken from reference TRBV18 and TRBJ1-1, is NAGVMQNPRHLVRRRGQEARLRCSPMKGHSHVYWYRQLPEEGLKFMVYLQKENIIDESGMPKERFSAEFPKEGPSILRIQQVVRGDSAAYFCASSKFSREMNTEAFFGQGTRLTVV.

This clonotype has only a few counts. This rearrangement joins TRBV30 to TRBJ2-3; D ambiguous. With 3 bases removed from V and 2 bases from J, the gap between germline ends came to 6 bases. Germline-derived CDR1 and CDR2 are GTSNPN and SVGIG (reference sequence). The CDR3 has 12 residues. Here the CDR3 reads CAWSPATDTQYF. CDR3 coding DNA: TGTGCCTGGAGCCCAGCCACAGATACGCAGTATTTT.

This clonotype was seen repeatedly, ten times or more. The CDR3 region is CASLADRGLKNEQFF. The CDR3, as DNA: TGTGCCAGCCTCGCCGACAGGGGGTTAAAGAATGAGCAGTTCTTC. This chain links TRBV2 with TRBJ2-1; 9 nucleotides align to TRBD1. The V segment lost 8 bases and the J segment 7 bases; nucleotides outside the gene matches: 12. The germline V gene encodes CDR1 SNHLY and CDR2 FYNNEI. The CDR3 is made up of 15 amino acids.

The sample holds many counts of this clonotype. V usage is TRBV11-2 and J usage is TRBJ2-3, with unresolved D. V shed 1 base and J shed 0 bases, with 8 bases lying between them. The CDR3 contains 15 residues. Germline CDR1 reads SGHAT; CDR2 reads FQNNGV. CDR3 DNA sequence: TGTGCCAGCAGCTTAGGAAGGTTTAGCACAGATACGCAGTATTTT. Its protein product is CASSLGRFSTDTQYF.

This clonotype was recorded at least ten times. The CDR3: CASSRPGQAQQETQYF. CDR3 DNA: TGTGCCAGCAGCCGCCCCGGACAGGCGCAACAAGAGACCCAGTACTTC. The chain couples TRBV6-2 or TRBV6-3 to TRBJ2-5, with 7 bases aligning to TRBD1. Germline V CDR1 and CDR2: MNHEY, SVGEGT. J gave up 2 bases and V 6 bases, and 12 bases lay outside the gene matches. The CDR3 consists of 16 residues.

The rearrangement uses TRBV20-1 and TRBJ1-1; D unresolved. Trimming pared 3 bases from V and 7 bases from J, leaving 18 bases between. Germline V lookup: CDR1 DFQATT, CDR2 SNEGSKA (reference sequence). This CDR3 region has 14 residues. DNA of the CDR3: TGCAGTGCTAGTACCGGGCGCATCTGGGATGAAGCTTTCTTT. Protein sequence: CSASTGRIWDEAFF.

As regards this clonotype: One end of the junction varies from germline; a read error may be responsible. The J gene is TRBJ2-1, the V gene TRBV3-1; D uncertain. Germline V lookup: CDR1 LGHDT, CDR2 YNNKEL (reference sequence). This CDR3 comprises 15 residues. The CDR3 sequence is CAGSQAPSSYNEQFF. The CDR3 DNA is TGTGCCGGCAGCCAAGCGCCCTCCTCCTACAATGAGCAGTTCTTC.

The CDR3 sequence is CSASGYEQETDTQYF. The CDR3 DNA follows: TGCAGTGCCTCGGGATACGAGCAAGAGACAGATACGCAGTATTTT. The chain employs TRBV20-1 and TRBJ2-3, with a weak D call TRBD2 (5 bases). Trimming left V 6 bases short and J 3 bases short, with 19 bases between. Germline loops: CDR1 DFQATT, CDR2 SNEGSKA (reference sequence). The CDR3 runs 15 residues.

The table lists this clonotype with many counts. This chain links TRBV2 with TRBJ1-6, with D maybe TRBD1 (6 bases). There are 17 residues in the CDR3. Trimming took 3 bases from V and 4 from J, leaving 16 bases between them. CDR1 is SNHLY and CDR2 is FYNNEI in the germline V gene. CDR3 amino acids: CASSEGGFHGYNSPLHF. The DNA for the CDR3 is TGTGCCAGCAGTGAGGGGGGCTTTCACGGATATAATTCACCCCTCCACTTT.

Ten or more counts support this clonotype. This chain links TRBV15 with TRBJ1-2, with 9 bases matching TRBD1. The V gene end was trimmed by 0 bases and the J gene end by 8 bases; junction bases not matched to a gene: 13. From germline, CDR1 is LNHNV and CDR2 YYDKDF (reference sequence). This CDR3 contains 17 residues. CDR3 loop: CATSRERGQGRFGGYTF. The DNA for the CDR3 is TGTGCCACCAGCAGAGAGCGGGGACAGGGCCGGTTTGGCGGCTACACCTTC.

The chain joins TRBV3-1 to TRBJ1-6; D unresolved. Trimming removed 1 base at V and 0 bases at J, with 7 bases between. The CDR3 has 16 residues. CDR1 LGHDT and CDR2 YNNKEL come from the germline V gene (reference sequence). The CDR3 loop reads CASSQGPNSYNSPLHF. The CDR3, as DNA: TGTGCCAGCAGCCAAGGTCCCAACTCCTATAATTCACCCCTCCACTTT.

The chain employs TRBV27 and TRBJ2-1, with 13 bases that match TRBD2. Germline CDR1 is MNHEY and CDR2 is SMNVEV (reference sequence). The CDR3 runs 15 residues. The V and J ends lost 5 bases and 9 bases, in that order; junction bases with no gene match: 7. CDR3 coding DNA: TGTGCCAGCAGTATACGACTAGCGGGGGGTCTTGAGCAGTTCTTC. Translated, it gives CASSIRLAGGLEQFF.

CDR3 coding DNA: TGTGCCATCAGTGCTAACGCCGGGACTACAGATACGCAGTATTTT. It encodes CAISANAGTTDTQYF. This rearrangement joins TRBV10-3 to TRBJ2-3, with D possibly being TRBD2 (6 bases). CDR3 length: 15 residues. Germline CDR1 reads ENHRY; CDR2 reads SYGVKD. The V end was cut by 4 bases, the J end by 3 bases, with 14 bases between.

This clonotype was observed at least ten times. The chain carries TRBV10-3 and TRBJ2-7; 10 nucleotides agree with TRBD1. The junction had 1 base not matched to a gene; V was cut back by 0 bases and J by 2 bases. This CDR3 is 15 amino acids long. Germline V gene sequence: CDR1 ENHRY, CDR2 SYGVKD. The CDR3 DNA is TGTGCCATCAGTGAGTCGGGACAGGGGACCTACGAGCAGTACTTC. Protein product: CAISESGQGTYEQYF.

At least ten counts were recorded for this clonotype. This chain links TRBV9 with TRBJ1-1; no definite D call. V lost 5 bases, J lost 6 bases, and 11 bases lay in between. Looked up from germline, CDR1 is SGDLS and CDR2 is YYNGEE. The CDR3 is 12 residues long. The CDR3 loop reads CASSEPAAEAFF. CDR3 bases: TGTGCCAGCAGTGAACCAGCGGCTGAAGCTTTCTTT.

The chain combines TRBV5-6 with TRBJ2-7, with D maybe TRBD2 (5 bases). The germline V gene has CDR1 SGHDT and CDR2 YYEEEE. With 4 bases removed from V and 0 bases from J, the gap between germline ends came to 17 bases. The CDR3 is 16 amino acids. CDR3 loop: CASSPRGLASSYEQYF. The CDR3 nucleotides are TGTGCCAGCAGCCCCCGAGGGCTTGCAAGCTCCTACGAGCAGTACTTC.

This clonotype was found a few times. This chain joins TRBV20-1 and TRBJ1-2, with TRBD1 as a possible D gene (5 bases). The CDR3 is 14 amino acids. CDR1 and CDR2 (germline): DFQATT, SNEGSKA (reference sequence). The V and J ends lost 5 bases and 2 bases respectively, with 15 bases between them. The CDR3 protein is CSALGQLPNYGYTF. CDR3 DNA: TGCAGTGCTCTCGGACAACTACCCAACTATGGCTACACCTTC.

This clonotype occurred a few times. The chain has TRBV5-1 and TRBJ2-5, with a possible D match to TRBD1 (6 bases). Trimming stripped 4 bases from V and 5 bases from J, with 18 bases between. CDR1 is SGHRS and CDR2 is YFSETQ in the germline V gene. This CDR3 is built from 15 residues. This chain's CDR3 is CASSQGTVTRETQYF. CDR3 nucleotide sequence: TGCGCCAGCAGCCAGGGGACGGTCACACGGGAGACCCAGTACTTC.

In its sample, this clonotype was seen a few times. V and J are TRBV27 and TRBJ2-7, with D tentatively TRBD1 (5 bases). Between the trimmed V and J ends, which lost 2 bases and 0 bases, there was a span of 11 bases. The CDR3 is 15 amino acids. Germline V gives CDR1 MNHEY, CDR2 SMNVEV (reference sequence). In nucleotides, the CDR3 is TGTGCCAGCAGTTTACCAGGGAAAAGCTCCTACGAGCAGTACTTC. Protein product: CASSLPGKSSYEQYF.

This clonotype was detected ten times or more. This chain joins TRBV2 and TRBJ1-5; 8 bases align to TRBD1. V was clipped by 6 bases and J by 7 bases; unmatched bases: 5. Germline V lookup: CDR1 SNHLY, CDR2 FYNNEI. The CDR3 has 13 residues. The CDR3 nucleotides are TGTGCCAGCAGAGGACAGGGAAGACAGCCCCAGCATTTT. It is translated as CASRGQGRQPQHF.

This clonotype appeared many times. The V call is TRBV7-8, the J call TRBJ1-6; 7 positions agree with TRBD1. The CDR3 has 15 residues. Germline V gene data show CDR1 as SGHVS and CDR2 as FQNEAQ. V lost 5 bases and J lost 5; bases outside the gene matches: 6. CDR3 nucleotide sequence: TGTGCCAGCAGCAAGGGACAGCAGAATAATTCACCCCTCCACTTT. Encoded protein: CASSKGQQNNSPLHF.

At least ten counts were recorded for this clonotype. The chain couples TRBV7-9 to TRBJ2-1, with D perhaps being TRBD1 or TRBD2 (5 bases each). Trimming took 5 bases from V and 7 from J, leaving 21 bases between them. Per germline, CDR1 SEHNR and CDR2 FQNEAQ (reference sequence). CDR3 length: 16 residues. This chain's CDR3 is CASSDPGTRRDNEQFF. For the CDR3, the DNA is TGTGCCAGCAGCGACCCCGGGACCCGAAGGGATAATGAGCAGTTCTTC.